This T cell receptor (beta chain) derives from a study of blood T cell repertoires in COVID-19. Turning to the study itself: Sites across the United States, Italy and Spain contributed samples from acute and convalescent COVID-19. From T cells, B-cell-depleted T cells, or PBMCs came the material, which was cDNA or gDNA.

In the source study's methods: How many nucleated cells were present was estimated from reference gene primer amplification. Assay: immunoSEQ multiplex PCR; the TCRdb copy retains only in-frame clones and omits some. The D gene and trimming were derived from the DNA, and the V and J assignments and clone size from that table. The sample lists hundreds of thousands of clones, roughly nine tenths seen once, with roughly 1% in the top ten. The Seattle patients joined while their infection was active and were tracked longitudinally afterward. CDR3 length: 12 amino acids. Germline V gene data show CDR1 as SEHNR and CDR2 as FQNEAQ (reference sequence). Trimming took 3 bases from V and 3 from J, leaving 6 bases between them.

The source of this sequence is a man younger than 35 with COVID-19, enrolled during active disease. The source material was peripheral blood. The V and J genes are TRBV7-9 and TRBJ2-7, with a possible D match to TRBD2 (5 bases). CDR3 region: CASSFTSYEQYF. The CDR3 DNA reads TGTGCCAGCAGCTTTACTAGCTACGAGCAGTACTTC.